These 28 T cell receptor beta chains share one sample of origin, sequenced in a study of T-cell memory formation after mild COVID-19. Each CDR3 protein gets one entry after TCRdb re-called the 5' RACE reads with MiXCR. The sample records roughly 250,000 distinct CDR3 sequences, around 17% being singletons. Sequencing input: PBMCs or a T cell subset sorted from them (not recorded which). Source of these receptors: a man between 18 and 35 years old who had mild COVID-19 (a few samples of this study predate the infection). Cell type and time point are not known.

This CDR3 is CASSLASANYGYTF. As DNA, the CDR3 is TGTGCCAGCAGTTTGGCTTCGGCTAACTATGGCTACACCTTC. This chain uses TRBV12-3 or TRBV12-4 with TRBJ1-2, with no clear D. The V gene lost 3 bases and the J gene lost 0 bases, with 8 bases spanning the gap. This CDR3 has 14 amino acids.

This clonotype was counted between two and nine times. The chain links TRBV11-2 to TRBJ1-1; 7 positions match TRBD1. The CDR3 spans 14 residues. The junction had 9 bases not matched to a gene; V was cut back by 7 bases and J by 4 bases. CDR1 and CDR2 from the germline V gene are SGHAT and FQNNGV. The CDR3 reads CASIPRGPGTEAFF. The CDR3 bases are TGTGCCAGCATCCCGAGGGGGCCCGGCACTGAAGCTTTCTTT.

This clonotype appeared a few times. The CDR3 DNA follows: TGTGCCAGCAGTGCATCGGGGGGCACTGAAGCTTTCTTT. This gives the protein CASSASGGTEAFF. The rearrangement links TRBV2 to TRBJ1-1, with D possibly being TRBD1 (5 bases). V lost 4 bases and J lost 4, with 10 bases in between. In germline, CDR1 is SNHLY, CDR2 FYNNEI. There are 13 residues in the CDR3.

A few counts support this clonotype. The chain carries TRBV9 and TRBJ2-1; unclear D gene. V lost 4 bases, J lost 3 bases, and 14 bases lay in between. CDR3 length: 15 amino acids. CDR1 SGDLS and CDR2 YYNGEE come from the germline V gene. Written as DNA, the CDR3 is TGTGCCAGCAGCCCGACCGTTGGGATCTACAATGAGCAGTTCTTC. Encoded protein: CASSPTVGIYNEQFF.

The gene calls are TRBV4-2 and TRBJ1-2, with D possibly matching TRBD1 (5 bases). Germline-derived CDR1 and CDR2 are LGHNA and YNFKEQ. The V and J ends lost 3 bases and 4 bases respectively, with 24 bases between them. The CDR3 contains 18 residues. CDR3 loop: CASSQTVGGLERSYGYTF. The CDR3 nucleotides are TGTGCCAGCAGCCAGACCGTCGGGGGTCTCGAGAGGTCCTATGGCTACACCTTC.

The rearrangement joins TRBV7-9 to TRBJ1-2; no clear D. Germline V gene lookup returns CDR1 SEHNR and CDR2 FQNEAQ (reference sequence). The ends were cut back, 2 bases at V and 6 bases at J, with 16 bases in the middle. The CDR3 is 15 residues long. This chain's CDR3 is CASSLNLREGNGYTF. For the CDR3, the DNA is TGTGCCAGCAGCTTAAACCTGCGGGAAGGGAATGGCTACACCTTC.

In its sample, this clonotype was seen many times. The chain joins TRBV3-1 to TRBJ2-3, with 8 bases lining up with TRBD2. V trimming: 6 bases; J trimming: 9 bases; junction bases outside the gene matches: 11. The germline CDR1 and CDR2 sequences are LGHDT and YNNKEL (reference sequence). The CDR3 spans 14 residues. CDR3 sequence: CASSPDGLARTQYF. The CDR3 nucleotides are TGTGCCAGCAGTCCAGACGGACTAGCCAGGACGCAGTATTTT.

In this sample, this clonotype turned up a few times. CDR3 coding DNA: TGTGCCAGCAGTTCTAGGGTTTCTGATGAAAAACTGTTTTTT. Translation gives CASSSRVSDEKLFF. This chain links TRBV2 with TRBJ1-4; D gene uncertain. The CDR3 is made up of 14 amino acids. Per germline, CDR1 SNHLY and CDR2 FYNNEI. V was shortened by 5 bases and J by 6 bases, with 13 bases between the two germline ends.

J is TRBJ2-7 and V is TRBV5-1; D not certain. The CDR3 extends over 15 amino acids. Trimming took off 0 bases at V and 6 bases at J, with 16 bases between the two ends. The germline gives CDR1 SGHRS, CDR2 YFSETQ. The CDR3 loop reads CASSLVFGSTFEQYF. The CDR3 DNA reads TGCGCCAGCAGCTTGGTGTTTGGGTCGACGTTCGAGCAGTACTTC.

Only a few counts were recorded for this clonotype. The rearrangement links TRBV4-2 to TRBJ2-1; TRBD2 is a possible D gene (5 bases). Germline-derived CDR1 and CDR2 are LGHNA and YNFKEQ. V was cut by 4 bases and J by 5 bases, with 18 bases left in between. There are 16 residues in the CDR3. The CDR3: CASSRSGSGGDNEQFF. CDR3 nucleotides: TGTGCCAGCAGCCGATCTGGAAGCGGTGGGGACAATGAGCAGTTCTTC.

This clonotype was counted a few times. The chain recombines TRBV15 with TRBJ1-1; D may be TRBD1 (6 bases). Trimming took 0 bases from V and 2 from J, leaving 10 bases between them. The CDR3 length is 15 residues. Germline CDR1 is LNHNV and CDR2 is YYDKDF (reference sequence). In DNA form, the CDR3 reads TGTGCCACCAGCAGAGATCGACAGGCAAACACTGAAGCTTTCTTT. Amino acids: CATSRDRQANTEAFF.

The CDR3 loop reads CSAQTGGLKTQYF. The CDR3 bases are TGCAGTGCGCAGACAGGGGGCTTGAAGACCCAGTACTTC. The chain recombines TRBV20-1 with TRBJ2-5; 10 bases map to TRBD1. The CDR3 extends over 13 amino acids. Looked up from germline, CDR1 is DFQATT and CDR2 is SNEGSKA (reference sequence). V lost 6 bases to trimming and J lost 6 bases; unmatched junction nucleotides: 7.

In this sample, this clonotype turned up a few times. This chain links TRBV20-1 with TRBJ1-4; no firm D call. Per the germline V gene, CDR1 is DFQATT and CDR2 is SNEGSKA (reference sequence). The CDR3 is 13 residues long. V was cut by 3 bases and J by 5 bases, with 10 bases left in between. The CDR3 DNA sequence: TGCAGTGCTAGGAGGCAGCTAAATGAAAAACTGTTTTTT. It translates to CSARRQLNEKLFF.

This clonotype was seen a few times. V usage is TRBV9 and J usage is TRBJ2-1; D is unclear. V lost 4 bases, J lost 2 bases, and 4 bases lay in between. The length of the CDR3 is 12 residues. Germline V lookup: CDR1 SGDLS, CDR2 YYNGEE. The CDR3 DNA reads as TGTGCCAGCAGCTCTCCCTACAATGAGCAGTTCTTC. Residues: CASSSPYNEQFF.

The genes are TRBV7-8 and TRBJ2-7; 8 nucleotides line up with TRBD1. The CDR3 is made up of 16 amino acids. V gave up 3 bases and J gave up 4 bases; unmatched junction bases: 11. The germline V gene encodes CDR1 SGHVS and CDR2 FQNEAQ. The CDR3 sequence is CASSFLQGASGYEQYV. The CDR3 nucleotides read TGTGCCAGCAGCTTCTTGCAGGGGGCCAGCGGGTACGAGCAGTACGTC.

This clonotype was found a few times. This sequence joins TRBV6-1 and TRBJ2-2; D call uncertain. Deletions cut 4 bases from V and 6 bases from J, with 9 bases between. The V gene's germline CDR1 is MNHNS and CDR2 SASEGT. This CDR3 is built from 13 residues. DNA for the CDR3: TGTGCCAGCAGTGGGAATACGGCCGGGGAGCTGTTTTTT. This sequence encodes CASSGNTAGELFF.

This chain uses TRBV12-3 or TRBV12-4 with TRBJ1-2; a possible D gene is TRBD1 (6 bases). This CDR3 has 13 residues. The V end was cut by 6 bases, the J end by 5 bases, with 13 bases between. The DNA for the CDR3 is TGTGCCAGCAGCCGGACAGACAGTTATGGCTACACCTTC. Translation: CASSRTDSYGYTF.

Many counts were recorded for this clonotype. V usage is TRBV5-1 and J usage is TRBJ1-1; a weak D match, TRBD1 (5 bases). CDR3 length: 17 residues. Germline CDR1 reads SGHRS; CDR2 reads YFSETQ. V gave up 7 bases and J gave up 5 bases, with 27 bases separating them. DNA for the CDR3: TGCGCCAGCCAACTGACCTACGGGGACGTGTCGGTTACTGAAGCTTTCTTT. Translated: CASQLTYGDVSVTEAFF.

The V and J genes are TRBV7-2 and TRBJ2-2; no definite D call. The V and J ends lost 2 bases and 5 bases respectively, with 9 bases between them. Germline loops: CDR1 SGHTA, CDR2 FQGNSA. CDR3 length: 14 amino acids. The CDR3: CASSLSAGTGELFF. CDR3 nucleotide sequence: TGTGCCAGCAGCTTATCTGCTGGAACCGGGGAGCTGTTTTTT.

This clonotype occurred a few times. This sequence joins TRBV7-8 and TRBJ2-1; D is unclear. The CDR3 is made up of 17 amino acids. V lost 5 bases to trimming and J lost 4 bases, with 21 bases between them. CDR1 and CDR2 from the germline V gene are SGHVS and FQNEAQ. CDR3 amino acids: CASSLAEAGNFYNEQFF. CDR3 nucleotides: TGTGCCAGCAGCCTCGCCGAGGCCGGTAATTTTTACAATGAGCAGTTCTTC.

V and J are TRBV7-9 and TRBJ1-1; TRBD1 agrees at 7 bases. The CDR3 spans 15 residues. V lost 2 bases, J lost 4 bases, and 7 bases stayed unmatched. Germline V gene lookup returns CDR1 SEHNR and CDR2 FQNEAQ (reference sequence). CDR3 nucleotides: TGTGCCAGCAGCTTAACAGGGGTTCGAGGCACTGAAGCTTTCTTT. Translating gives CASSLTGVRGTEAFF.

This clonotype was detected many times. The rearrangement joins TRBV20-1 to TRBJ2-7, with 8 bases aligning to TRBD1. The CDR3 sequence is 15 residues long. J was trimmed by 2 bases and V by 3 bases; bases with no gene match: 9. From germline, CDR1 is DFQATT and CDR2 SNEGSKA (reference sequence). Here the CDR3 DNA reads TGCAGTGCTAGCCCCGGACAGGGAGATCCCTACGAGCAGTACTTC. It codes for CSASPGQGDPYEQYF.

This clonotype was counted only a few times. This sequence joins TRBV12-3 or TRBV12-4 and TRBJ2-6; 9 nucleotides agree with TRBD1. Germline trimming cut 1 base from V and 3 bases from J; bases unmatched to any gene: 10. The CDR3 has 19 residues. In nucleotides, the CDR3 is TGTGCCAGCAGTTTAGTGAACAACAGGGGGCGACGTGGGGCCAACGTCCTGACTTTC. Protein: CASSLVNNRGRRGANVLTF.

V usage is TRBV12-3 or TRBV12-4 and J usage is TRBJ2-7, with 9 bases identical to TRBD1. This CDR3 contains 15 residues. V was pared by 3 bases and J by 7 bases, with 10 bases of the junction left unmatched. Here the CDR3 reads CASSLAGTGTREQYF. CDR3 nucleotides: TGTGCCAGCAGTTTGGCCGGGACAGGGACCCGGGAGCAGTACTTC.

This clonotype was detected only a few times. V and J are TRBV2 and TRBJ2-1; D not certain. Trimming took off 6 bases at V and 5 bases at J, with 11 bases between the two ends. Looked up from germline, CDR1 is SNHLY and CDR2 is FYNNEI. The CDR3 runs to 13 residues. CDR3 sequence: CASRYYLDNEQFF. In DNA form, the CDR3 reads TGTGCCAGCAGGTACTACTTAGACAATGAGCAGTTCTTC.

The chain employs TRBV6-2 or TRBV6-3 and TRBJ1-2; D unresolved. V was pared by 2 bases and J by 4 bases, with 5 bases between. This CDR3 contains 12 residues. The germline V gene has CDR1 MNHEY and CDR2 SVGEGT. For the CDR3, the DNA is TGTGCCAGCAGTTACCGGGTCTATGGCTACACCTTC. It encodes CASSYRVYGYTF.

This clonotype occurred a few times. CDR3 nucleotide sequence: TGCGCCAGCAGCGACCGGGCCCTCCTCGAGGAGCAGTTCTTC. Its protein is CASSDRALLEEQFF. This chain connects TRBV5-1 to TRBJ2-1; D gene uncertain. Trimming took off 4 bases at V and 10 bases at J, with 18 bases between the two ends. The germline V gene encodes CDR1 SGHRS and CDR2 YFSETQ. This CDR3 has 14 amino acids.

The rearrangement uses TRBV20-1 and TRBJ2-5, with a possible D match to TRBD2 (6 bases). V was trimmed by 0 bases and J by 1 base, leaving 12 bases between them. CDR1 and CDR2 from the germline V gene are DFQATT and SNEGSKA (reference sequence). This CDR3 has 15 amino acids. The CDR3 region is CSARDWAGIQETQYF. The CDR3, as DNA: TGCAGTGCTAGAGATTGGGCGGGGATCCAAGAGACCCAGTACTTC.